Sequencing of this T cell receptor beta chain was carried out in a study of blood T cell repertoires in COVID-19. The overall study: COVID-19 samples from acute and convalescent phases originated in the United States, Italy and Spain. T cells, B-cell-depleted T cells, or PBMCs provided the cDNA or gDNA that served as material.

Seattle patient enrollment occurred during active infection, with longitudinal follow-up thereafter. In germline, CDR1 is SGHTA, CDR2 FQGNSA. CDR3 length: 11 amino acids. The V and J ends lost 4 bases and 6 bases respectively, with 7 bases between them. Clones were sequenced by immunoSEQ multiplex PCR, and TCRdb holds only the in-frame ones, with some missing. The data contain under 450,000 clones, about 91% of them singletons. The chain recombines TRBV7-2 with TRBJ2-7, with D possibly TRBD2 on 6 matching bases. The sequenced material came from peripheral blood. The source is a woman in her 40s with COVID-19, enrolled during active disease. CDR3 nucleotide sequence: TGTGCCAGCAGCTGGGGGGTCGAGCAGTACTTC. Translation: CASSWGVEQYF.